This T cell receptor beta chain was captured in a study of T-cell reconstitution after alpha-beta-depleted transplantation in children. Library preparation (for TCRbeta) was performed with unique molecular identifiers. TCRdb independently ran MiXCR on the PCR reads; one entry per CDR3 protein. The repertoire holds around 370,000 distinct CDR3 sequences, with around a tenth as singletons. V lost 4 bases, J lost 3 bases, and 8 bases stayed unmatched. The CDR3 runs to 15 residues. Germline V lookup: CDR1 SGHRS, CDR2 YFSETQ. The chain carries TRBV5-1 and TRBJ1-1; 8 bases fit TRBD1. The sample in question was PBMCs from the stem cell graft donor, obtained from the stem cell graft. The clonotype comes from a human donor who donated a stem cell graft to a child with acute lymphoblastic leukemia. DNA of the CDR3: TGCGCCAGCAGCGGAATGACAGGGGAATACACTGAAGCTTTCTTT. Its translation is CASSGMTGEYTEAFF.